This is a list of T cell receptor beta chains from one sample in a study of blood T cell repertoires in COVID-19. Data came from immunoSEQ multiplex PCR; TCRdb stores just in-frame clones and leaves some out. The table includes about 380,000 clones, roughly 91% detected once. Sequenced: PBMCs or T cells enriched from blood (not recorded which). The receptors were sampled from a woman under 30 who had recovered from COVID-19. CDR3s include the opening cysteine and the closing phenylalanine or tryptophan. D genes are given only for firm matches. The size entry is marked missing in some rows and otherwise reads once, few, many or a size class.

size	V	D	length	J	DNA	CDR3
-	TRBV3-1/TRBV3-2	TRBD2	14	TRBJ2-2	TGTGCCAGCATAAGCGGGGTAGAGACCGGGGAGCTGTTTTTT	CASISGVETGELFF
-	TRBV25-1	-	15	TRBJ2-5	TGTGCCAGCAGTACCTCAGGTACCTATAAAGAGACCCAGTACTTC	CASSTSGTYKETQYF
-	TRBV19	-	15	TRBJ1-5	TGTGCCAGTAGGGTCCAGGGCTATAGCAATCAGCCCCAGCATTTT	CASRVQGYSNQPQHF
-	TRBV7-2	TRBD1	16	TRBJ2-2	TGTGCCAGCAGCTTAGGGGCCCCAGGGGGAGCCGGGGAGCTGTTTTTT	CASSLGAPGGAGELFF
-	TRBV4-1	TRBD2	18	TRBJ2-3	TGCGCCAGCAGCCAAGGAGTAGCGGGGGCCGGACGGGGAGATACGCAGTATTTT	CASSQGVAGAGRGDTQYF
once	TRBV27	TRBD2	14	TRBJ2-3	TGTGCCAGCAAAAGCGGGGGGGCATGGGATACGCAGTATTTT	CASKSGGAWDTQYF
-	TRBV21-1	-	21	TRBJ1-1	TGTGCCAGCAGCAAAGCCCTAACCGAGGAAACGCCCGGACAGCCGAACACTGAAGCTTTCTTT	CASSKALTEETPGQPNTEAFF
-	TRBV19	TRBD1	14	TRBJ1-4	TGTGCCAGTACCCCGGACCAGGGGGATGAAAAACTGTTTTTT	CASTPDQGDEKLFF
-	TRBV3-1/TRBV3-2	-	15	TRBJ2-7	TGTGCCAGCAGCCAAGGGAGGGACCTCTTCTACGAGCAGTACTTC	CASSQGRDLFYEQYF
-	TRBV30	-	15	TRBJ1-5	TGTGCCTGGAGTGTAGCGGGGTGGTCGGAACAGCCCCAGCATTTT	CAWSVAGWSEQPQHF
-	TRBV7-2	-	15	TRBJ1-2	TGTGCCAGCAGCTTAGAATGGGGGGGTCCCTATGGCTACACCTTC	CASSLEWGGPYGYTF
-	TRBV27	-	15	TRBJ1-4	TGTGCCAGCAGTTTATTTCCCGCGGCTAATGAAAAACTGTTTTTT	CASSLFPAANEKLFF